This is a list of T cell receptor beta chains from one sample in a study of high-grade serous ovarian cancer treatment subgroups. Repertoires were generated with immunoSEQ multiplex PCR, while TCRdb's copy carries only in-frame clones and drops some. The table has a few thousand clones, approximately 80% seen once. The sample taken for sequencing was tumor tissue. The receptor set was obtained from a human donor with high-grade serous ovarian cancer. CDR3s include the opening cysteine and the closing phenylalanine or tryptophan. The D gene is left open where the match is weak. The listing skips clone size in some rows; elsewhere it reads once, few, many or a size class.

clone_size	v_call	d_call	j_call	cdr3_aa	cdr3_nt
few	TRBV5-4	.	TRBJ1-1	CASRPDLLVNTEAFF	TGTGCCAGCAGACCGGACTTACTAGTGAACACTGAAGCTTTCTTT
.	TRBV29-1	TRBD2	TRBJ2-1	CSVRGGTSYNEQFF	TGCAGCGTTCGGGGGGGAACTTCCTACAATGAGCAGTTCTTC
.	TRBV5-6	.	TRBJ2-7	CASSLLGARVHEQYF	TGTGCCAGCAGCTTGCTTGGGGCGAGGGTCCACGAGCAGTACTTC
.	TRBV11-2	.	TRBJ2-1	CASSTRSSAVSYNEQFF	TGTGCCAGCAGCACTCGTTCTAGTGCTGTATCCTACAATGAGCAGTTCTTC
.	TRBV6-5	TRBD1	TRBJ2-5	CASRTGVETQYF	TGTGCCAGCAGGACAGGGGTGGAGACCCAGTACTTC
.	TRBV7-2	.	TRBJ2-5	CASSLRSQETQYF	TGTGCCAGCAGCCTCCGATCCCAAGAGACCCAGTACTTC
.	TRBV14	TRBD1	TRBJ2-4	CASSPSRGLAKNIQYF	TGTGCCAGCAGCCCCTCCAGGGGGTTAGCCAAAAACATTCAGTACTTC
.	TRBV27	.	TRBJ2-7	CASSLAWGEQYF	TGTGCCAGCAGTTTAGCCTGGGGCGAGCAGTACTTC
.	TRBV12-5	TRBD1	TRBJ2-5	CASGLRGPETQYF	TGTGCTAGTGGTTTGAGGGGGCCAGAGACCCAGTACTTC
once	TRBV7-2	TRBD1	TRBJ1-1	CASGRGQQSTEAFF	TGTGCCAGCGGTAGGGGACAGCAGAGCACTGAAGCTTTCTTT
.	TRBV19	.	TRBJ1-1	CASSPTQNTEAFF	TGTGCCAGTAGCCCAACACAGAACACTGAAGCTTTCTTT
.	TRBV7-9	TRBD2	TRBJ2-7	CASSRTSGTPYEQYF	TGTGCCAGCAGCCGGACTAGCGGGACCCCGTACGAGCAGTACTTC
.	TRBV7-9	.	TRBJ1-4	CASSRAGGGTDNEKLFF	TGTGCCAGCAGCCGAGCCGGGGGCGGGACGGATAATGAAAAACTGTTTTTT
.	TRBV4-3	.	TRBJ1-2	CASSQDLGPSYGYTF	TGCGCCAGCAGCCAAGATTTGGGACCCTCCTATGGCTACACCTTC
.	TRBV7-3	.	TRBJ2-5	CASSPGQRETQYF	TGTGCCAGCAGCCCGGGACAAAGGGAGACCCAGTACTTC
.	TRBV19	.	TRBJ1-1	CASSTQGGAEAFF	TGTGCCAGTAGTACACAGGGAGGGGCTGAAGCTTTCTTT
.	TRBV19	TRBD1	TRBJ2-7	CASRRSGQGINEQYF	TGTGCCAGTAGAAGGTCGGGACAGGGTATTAACGAGCAGTACTTC
once	TRBV15	TRBD1	TRBJ1-3	CATSRGGTGGSGNTIYF	TGTGCCACCAGCAGAGGCGGGACAGGGGGTTCTGGAAACACCATATATTTT
.	TRBV9	.	TRBJ2-7	CASSVEAVTYEQYF	TGTGCCAGCAGCGTAGAGGCCGTTACCTACGAGCAGTACTTC
.	TRBV7-2	.	TRBJ1-2	CASSLEGRRGYTF	TGTGCCAGCAGCTTAGAGGGCAGACGTGGCTACACCTTC
.	TRBV19	TRBD2	TRBJ2-2	CASSRTSGRGTGELFF	TGTGCCAGTAGTAGGACTAGCGGGAGAGGGACCGGGGAGCTGTTTTTT
.	TRBV4-1	.	TRBJ1-1	CASSHFQNPNTEAFF	TGCGCCAGCAGCCATTTCCAGAACCCGAACACTGAAGCTTTCTTT